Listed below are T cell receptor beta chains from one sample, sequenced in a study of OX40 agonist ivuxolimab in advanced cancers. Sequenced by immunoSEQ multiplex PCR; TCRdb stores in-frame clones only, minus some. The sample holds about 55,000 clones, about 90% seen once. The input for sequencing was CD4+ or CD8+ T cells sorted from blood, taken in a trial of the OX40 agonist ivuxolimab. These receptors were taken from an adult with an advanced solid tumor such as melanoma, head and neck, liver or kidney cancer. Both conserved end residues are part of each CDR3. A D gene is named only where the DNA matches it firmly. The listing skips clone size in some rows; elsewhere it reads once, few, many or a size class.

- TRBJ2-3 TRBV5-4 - TGTGCCAGCAGCCCGGCAACAGATACGCAGTATTTT CASSPATDTQYF
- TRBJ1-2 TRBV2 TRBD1 TGTGCCGATGTCCGGGACAGGGCCTTTTCGGACTATGGCTACACCTTC CADVRDRAFSDYGYTF
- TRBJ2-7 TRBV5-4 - TGTGCCAGCAGCCCATCGGGACTTCCATCCTACGAGCAGTACTTC CASSPSGLPSYEQYF
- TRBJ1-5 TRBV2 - TGTGCCAGCAGGGACATCAATCAGCCCCAGCATTTT CASRDINQPQHF
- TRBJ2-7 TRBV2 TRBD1 TGTGCCAGCAGTGGGACAGGGTACGAGCAGTACTTC CASSGTGYEQYF
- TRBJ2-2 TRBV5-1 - TGCGCCAGCAGCTTGGAATTCGCGACAGTAAACACCGGGGAGCTGTTTTTT CASSLEFATVNTGELFF
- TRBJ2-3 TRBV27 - TGTGCCAGCAGTAAAACGGACTGGTATAGCACAGATACGCAGTATTTT CASSKTDWYSTDTQYF
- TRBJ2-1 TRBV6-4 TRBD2 TGTGCCAGCAGTGAACCGGGGGGATCATACAATGAGCAGTTCTTC CASSEPGGSYNEQFF
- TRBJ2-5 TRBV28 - TGTGCCAGCATTTCTACGGACCACTTACAAGAGACCCAGTACTTC CASISTDHLQETQYF
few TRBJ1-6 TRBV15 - TGTGCCACCAGCAGTGAGGCAGGTAGTTCACCCCTCCACTTT CATSSEAGSSPLHF
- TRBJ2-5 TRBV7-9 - TGTGCCAGCAGCTTTTGGAGGCGGGAGACCCAGTACTTC CASSFWRRETQYF
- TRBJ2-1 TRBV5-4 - TGTGCCAGCAGCTTGCGGGGTGGACCTTACAATGAGCAGTTCTTC CASSLRGGPYNEQFF
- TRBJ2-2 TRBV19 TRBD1 TGTGCCAGTAGGTGGGACAGGGGCGCGCAACGTGGAGTCGGGGAGCTGTTTTTT CASRWDRGAQRGVGELFF
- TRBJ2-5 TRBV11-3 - TGTGCCAGCAGCTTAGCATCGTCAGGAGTTGAGACCCAGTACTTC CASSLASSGVETQYF
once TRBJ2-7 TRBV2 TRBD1 TGTGCCAGCTCGACAGGGCCCCTCAGCTCCTACGAGCAGTACTTC CASSTGPLSSYEQYF
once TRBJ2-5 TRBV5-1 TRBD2 TGCGCCAGCAGCGAGACTAGCGGGACCTTTGGGACCCAGTACTTC CASSETSGTFGTQYF
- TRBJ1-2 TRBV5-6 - TGTGCCAGCAGCTCTTACAGCGGAGGCTACACCTTC CASSSYSGGYTF
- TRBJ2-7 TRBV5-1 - TGCGCCAGCAGCTTGGCAGCGACCTACGAGCAGTACTTC CASSLAATYEQYF
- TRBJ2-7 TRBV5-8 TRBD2 TGTGCCAGCAGCTCGGCGCGGCTATTTAGCGGGAGGGCTTCCTACGAGCAGTACTTC CASSSARLFSGRASYEQYF
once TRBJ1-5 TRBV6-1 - TGTGCCAGCAGTGAAGTTGGAGGAGGGTATCAGCCCCAGCATTTT CASSEVGGGYQPQHF
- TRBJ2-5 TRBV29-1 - TGCAGCGTTGTCGCTTCCGACCGCCAAGAGACCCAGTACTTC CSVVASDRQETQYF
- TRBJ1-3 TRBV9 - TGTGCCAGCAGCGAGGGACATTTAACGTCTGGAAACACCATATATTTT CASSEGHLTSGNTIYF
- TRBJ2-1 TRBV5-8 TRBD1 TGTGCCAGCAGCCCGGGACAGCTAGCCGACAATGAGCAGTTCTTC CASSPGQLADNEQFF
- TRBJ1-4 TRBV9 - TGTGCCAGCAGCCTAAGGACGGGTCAAAATGAAAAACTGTTTTTT CASSLRTGQNEKLFF
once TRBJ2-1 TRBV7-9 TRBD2 TGTGCCAGCAGCGTGGGACTAGCGGGTACTGAGCAGTTCTTC CASSVGLAGTEQFF
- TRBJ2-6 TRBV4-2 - TGTGCCAGCACCACCGATGGGGGTAATGCCGTCCTGACTTTC CASTTDGGNAVLTF
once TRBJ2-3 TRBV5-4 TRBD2 TGTGCCAGCAACCATCGGCGGGGGAACACAGATACGCAGTATTTT CASNHRRGNTDTQYF
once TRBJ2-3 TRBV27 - TGTGCCAGCAGGCTAGGACTGTCGCAGTATTTT CASRLGLSQYF
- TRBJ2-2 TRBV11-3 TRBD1 TGTGCCAGCAGGCGACAGGGGGGCGTCGGGGAGCTGTTTTTT CASRRQGGVGELFF
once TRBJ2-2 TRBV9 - TGTGCCAGCAGCGTAGCCAACGCCAACACCGGGGAGCTGTTTTTT CASSVANANTGELFF
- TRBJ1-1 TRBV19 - TGTGCCAGTAGCAGGAGGAGTCGCACTGAAGCTTTCTTT CASSRRSRTEAFF
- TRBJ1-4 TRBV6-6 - TGTGCCAGCAGTTACGGTTCCGGGACGGCGAATGAAAAACTGTTTTTT CASSYGSGTANEKLFF
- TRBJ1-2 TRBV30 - TGTGCCTGCTTTCAGGGAGGCTACACCTTC CACFQGGYTF
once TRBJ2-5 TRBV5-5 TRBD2 TGTGCCAGCAGCTTGGCCTGGGCGGGGGGAGAGACCCAGTACTTC CASSLAWAGGETQYF
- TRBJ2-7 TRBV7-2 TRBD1 TGTGCCAGCAGCGCGAACCGGGACAGGGGCTACGAGCAGTACTTC CASSANRDRGYEQYF
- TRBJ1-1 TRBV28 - TGTGCCGTTGCCTCTCCGGCTGAAGCTTTCTTT CAVASPAEAFF
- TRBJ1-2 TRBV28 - TGTGCCAGCAGTCCGCCACAGCAACTCTATGGCTACACCTTC CASSPPQQLYGYTF
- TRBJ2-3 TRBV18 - TGTGCCAGCTCAAGGGCAGACACAGATACGCAGTATTTT CASSRADTDTQYF
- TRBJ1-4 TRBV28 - TGTGCCAGCAGTTTCCTACAGGGTTATAATGAAAAACTGTTTTTT CASSFLQGYNEKLFF
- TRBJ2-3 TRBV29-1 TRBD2 TGCAGCGGGACGCTAGCGGGAGGAACAGATACGCAGTATTTT CSGTLAGGTDTQYF
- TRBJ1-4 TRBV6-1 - TGTGCCAGCGGCATGGGTGAAAAACTGTTTTTT CASGMGEKLFF
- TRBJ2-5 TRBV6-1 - TGTGCCAGCAGTGAAAGTTGGTTAAGTAAAGAGACCCAGTACTTC CASSESWLSKETQYF
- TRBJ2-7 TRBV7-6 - TGTGCCAGCAGCTTACAGGAGGGCATCTCCTACGAGCAGTACTTC CASSLQEGISYEQYF
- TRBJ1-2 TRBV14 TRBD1 TGTGCCAGCAGCCAAAGGACAGGAGCCTATGGCTACACCTTC CASSQRTGAYGYTF